This T cell receptor (beta chain) was captured in a study of metastatic and nonmetastatic thyroid tumors. Across the study: Both malignant and benign thyroid patients supplied peripheral blood and tumor or nodule tissue samples, across which the repertoires of these patients were then compared.

Per the original data handling: Differences in CDR3 between clinicopathological groups were drawn on to build a classifier intended to discriminate distant-metastatic papillary thyroid cancer patients. TCRdb re-clonotyped the PCR reads through MiXCR. The V and J calls follow TCRdb's processing rather than the paper's. The sample includes 85,000 to 100,000 clones, about 12% of them seen just once. This clone was seen many times. What it binds is unknown. No patient received treatment before thyroid surgery. Trimming removed 4 bases from V and 5 bases from J, with 16 bases in between. The germline gives CDR1 SGDLS, CDR2 YYNGEE. The CDR3 sequence is 16 residues long. Study-wide findings and caveats: The reported finding was significantly higher TCR beta diversity in malignant thyroid tumors relative to benign nodules, in blood and tumor.

This receptor was obtained from a female donor with papillary thyroid cancer or a benign thyroid nodule (not recorded which). Some clones in this sample may be carry-over from other donors' samples. The genes are TRBV9 and TRBJ1-6, with a tentative D call TRBD1 (5 bases). Sequenced material: blood. The CDR3 nucleotides read TGTGCCAGCAGCTCCCGTGCGGGACGGAATAATTCACCCCTCCACTTT. It encodes CASSSRAGRNNSPLHF.